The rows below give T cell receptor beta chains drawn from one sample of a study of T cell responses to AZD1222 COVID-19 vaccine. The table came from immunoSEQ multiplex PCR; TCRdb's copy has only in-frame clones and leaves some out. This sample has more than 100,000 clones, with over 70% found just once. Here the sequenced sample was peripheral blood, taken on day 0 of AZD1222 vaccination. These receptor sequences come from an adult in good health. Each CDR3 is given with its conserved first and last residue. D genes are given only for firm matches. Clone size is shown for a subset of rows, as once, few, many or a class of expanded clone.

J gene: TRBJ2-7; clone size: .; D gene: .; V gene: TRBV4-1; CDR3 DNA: TGCGCCAGCAGCCAACCCCAGACCAACCCGGGAGAGCAGTACTTC; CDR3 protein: CASSQPQTNPGEQYF
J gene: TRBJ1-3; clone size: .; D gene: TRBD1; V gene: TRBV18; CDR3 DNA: TGTGCCAGCTCACCACCGACAGGGAGTGGAAACACCATATATTTT; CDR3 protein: CASSPPTGSGNTIYF
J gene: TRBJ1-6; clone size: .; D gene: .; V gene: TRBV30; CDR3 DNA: TGTGCCTGGAGCCTCCTAGGGCGGGCGAATTCACCCCTCCACTTT; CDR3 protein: CAWSLLGRANSPLHF
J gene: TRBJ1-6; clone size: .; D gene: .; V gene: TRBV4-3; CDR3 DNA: TGCGCCAGCAGCCAATTTCAGCAGCCTAATTCACCCCTCCACTTT; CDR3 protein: CASSQFQQPNSPLHF
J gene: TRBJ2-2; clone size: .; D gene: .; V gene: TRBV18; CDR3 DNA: TGTGCCAGCTCATCCCAGGACGGGGAGCTGTTTTTT; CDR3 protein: CASSSQDGELFF
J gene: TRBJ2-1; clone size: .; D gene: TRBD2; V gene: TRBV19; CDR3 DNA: TGTGCCAGTCTCGGACTAGCGGGAGGGCGGGATGAGCAGTTCTTC; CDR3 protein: CASLGLAGGRDEQFF
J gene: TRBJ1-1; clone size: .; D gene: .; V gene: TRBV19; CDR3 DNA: TGTGCCAGTAGCTGGGGGGGGAACACTGAAGCTTTCTTT; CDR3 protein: CASSWGGNTEAFF
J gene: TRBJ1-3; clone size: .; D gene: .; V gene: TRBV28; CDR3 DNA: TGTGCCAGCAGTTTAGCCACCGCCTCTGGAAACACCATATATTTT; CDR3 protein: CASSLATASGNTIYF
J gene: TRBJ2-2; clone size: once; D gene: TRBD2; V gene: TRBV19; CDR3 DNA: TGTGCCAGTACCTCAGGGACTAGCGGGGGGGCAATCGGCACCGGGGAGCTGTTTTTT; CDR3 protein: CASTSGTSGGAIGTGELFF
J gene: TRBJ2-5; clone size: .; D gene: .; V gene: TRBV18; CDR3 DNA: TGTGCCAGCTCACCTGGGCCTATTGGGACCCAGTACTTC; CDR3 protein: CASSPGPIGTQYF
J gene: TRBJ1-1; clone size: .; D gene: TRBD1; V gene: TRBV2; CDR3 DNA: TGTGCCAGCAGTGATTGGGCAGGGGGAGCTTTCTTT; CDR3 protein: CASSDWAGGAFF
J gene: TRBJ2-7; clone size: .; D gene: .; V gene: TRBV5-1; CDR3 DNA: TGCGCCAGCAGCCGGGAGACAGGGACCTACGAGCAGTACTTC; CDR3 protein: CASSRETGTYEQYF
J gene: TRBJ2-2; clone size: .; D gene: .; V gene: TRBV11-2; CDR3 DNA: TGTGCCAGCAGCGAACAGAGCTTGGGCGGGGAGCTGTTTTTT; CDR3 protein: CASSEQSLGGELFF
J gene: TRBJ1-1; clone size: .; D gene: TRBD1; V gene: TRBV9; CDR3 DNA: TGTGCCAGCAGCGTAGCAGGGGACAGGGCGAGTTTCTTT; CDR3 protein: CASSVAGDRASFF
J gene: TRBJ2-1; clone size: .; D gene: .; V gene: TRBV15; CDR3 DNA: TGTGCCACCAGCAGGGGTGACAGGAGCTCCTACAATGAGCAGTTCTTC; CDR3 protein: CATSRGDRSSYNEQFF
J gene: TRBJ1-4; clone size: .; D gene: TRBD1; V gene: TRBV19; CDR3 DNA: TGTGCCAGTAGTCCGGGACAGGGGATTGAAAAACTGTTTTTT; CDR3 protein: CASSPGQGIEKLFF